Reported below is one T cell receptor (beta chain). No antigen is known for it. The data were produced by immunoSEQ multiplex PCR, yet TCRdb's version contains in-frame clones alone and is incomplete. The table records over 130,000 clones, approximately 91% of them present only once. This entry is derived from a study of CD4+ T cells in melanoma. Germline V CDR1 and CDR2: SGHKS, YYEKEE (reference sequence). CDR3 length: 14 residues. V dropped 3 bases and J dropped 2 bases, with 11 bases sitting between them. Study-wide results and limits: A reported correlation linked neoantigen-specific CD4+ T cells to CD8+, macrophage and B cell function. In melanoma, neoantigen-specific CD4+ T cells reportedly differed in differentiation state.

The receptor was isolated from a human donor with melanoma. This sequence joins TRBV5-5 and TRBJ1-2; no definite D call. In DNA, the CDR3 is TGTGCCAGCAGCTCCCGAAAAGGGAACTATGGCTACACCTTC. This encodes CASSSRKGNYGYTF.